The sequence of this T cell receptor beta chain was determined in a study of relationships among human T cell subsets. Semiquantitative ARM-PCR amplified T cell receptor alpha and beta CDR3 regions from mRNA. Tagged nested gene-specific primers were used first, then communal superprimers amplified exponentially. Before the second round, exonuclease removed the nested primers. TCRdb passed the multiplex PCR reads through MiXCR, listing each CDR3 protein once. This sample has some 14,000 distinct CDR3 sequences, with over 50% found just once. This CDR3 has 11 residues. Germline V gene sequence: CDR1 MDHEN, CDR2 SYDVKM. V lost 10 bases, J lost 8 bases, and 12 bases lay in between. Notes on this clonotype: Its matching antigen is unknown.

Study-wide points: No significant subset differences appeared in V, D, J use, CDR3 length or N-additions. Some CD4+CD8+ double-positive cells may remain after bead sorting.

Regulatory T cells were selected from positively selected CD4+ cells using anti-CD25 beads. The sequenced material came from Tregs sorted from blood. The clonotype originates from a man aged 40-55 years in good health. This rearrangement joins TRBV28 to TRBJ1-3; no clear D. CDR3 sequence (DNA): TGTGCCACCCGTTTTTCAGACACCATATATTTT. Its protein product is CATRFSDTIYF.